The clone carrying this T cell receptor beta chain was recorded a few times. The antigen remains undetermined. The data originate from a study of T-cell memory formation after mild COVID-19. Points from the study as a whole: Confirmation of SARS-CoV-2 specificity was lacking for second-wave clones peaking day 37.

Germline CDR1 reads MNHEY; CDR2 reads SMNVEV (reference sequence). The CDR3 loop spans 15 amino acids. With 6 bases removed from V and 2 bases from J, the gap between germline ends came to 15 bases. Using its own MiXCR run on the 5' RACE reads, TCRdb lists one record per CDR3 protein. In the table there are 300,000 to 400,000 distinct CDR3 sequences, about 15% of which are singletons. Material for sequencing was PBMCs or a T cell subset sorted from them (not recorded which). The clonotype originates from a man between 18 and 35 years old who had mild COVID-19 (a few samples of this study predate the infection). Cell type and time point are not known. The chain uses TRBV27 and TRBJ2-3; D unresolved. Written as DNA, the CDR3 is TGTGCCAGCAGGGGCGACTGGGGATTCACAGATACGCAGTATTTT. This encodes CASRGDWGFTDTQYF.